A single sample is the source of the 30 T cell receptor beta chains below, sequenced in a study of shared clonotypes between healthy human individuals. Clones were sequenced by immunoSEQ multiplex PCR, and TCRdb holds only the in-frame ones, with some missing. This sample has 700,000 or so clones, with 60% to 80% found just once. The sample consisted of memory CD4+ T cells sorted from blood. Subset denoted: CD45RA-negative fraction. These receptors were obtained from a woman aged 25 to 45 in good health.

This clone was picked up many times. The chain's CDR3 is CASSLSASETQYF. In DNA form, the CDR3 reads TGTGCCAGCAGCTTATCAGCGTCAGAGACCCAGTACTTC. The chain has TRBV7-3 and TRBJ2-5; D gene uncertain. Germline CDR1 and CDR2: SGHTA and FQGTGA. The CDR3 extends over 13 amino acids. The germline V and J ends were trimmed by 2 bases and 4 bases, with 8 bases remaining between them.

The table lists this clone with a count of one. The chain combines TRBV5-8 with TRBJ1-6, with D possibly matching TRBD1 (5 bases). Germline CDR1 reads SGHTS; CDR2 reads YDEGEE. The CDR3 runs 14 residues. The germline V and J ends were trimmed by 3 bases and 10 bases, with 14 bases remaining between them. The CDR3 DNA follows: TGTGCCAGCAGCTGGGACGATACGGGATCACCCCTCCACTTT. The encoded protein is CASSWDDTGSPLHF.

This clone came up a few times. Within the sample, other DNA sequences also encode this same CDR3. The DNA of the CDR3 is TGTGCCAGCAGTTACTCGCCAGGGGCGTACACAGATACGCAGTATTTT. It encodes CASSYSPGAYTDTQYF. The V gene is TRBV6-5, the J gene TRBJ2-3; possibly TRBD1 for D (6 bases). V was cut by 0 bases and J by 2 bases, with 12 bases left in between. Germline CDR1 and CDR2: MNHEY and SVGAGI. The CDR3 length is 16 residues.

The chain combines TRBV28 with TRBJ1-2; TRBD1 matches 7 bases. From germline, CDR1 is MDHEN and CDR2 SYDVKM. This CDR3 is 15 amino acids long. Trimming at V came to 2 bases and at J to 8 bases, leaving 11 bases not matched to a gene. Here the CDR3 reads CASSLQGVAGGGYTF. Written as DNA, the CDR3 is TGTGCCAGCAGTTTACAGGGTGTGGCAGGGGGAGGCTACACCTTC.

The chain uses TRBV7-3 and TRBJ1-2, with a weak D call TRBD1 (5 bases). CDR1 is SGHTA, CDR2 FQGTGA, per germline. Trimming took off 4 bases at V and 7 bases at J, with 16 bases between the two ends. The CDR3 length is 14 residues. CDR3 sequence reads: CASSSGPGEGGYTF. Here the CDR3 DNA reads TGTGCCAGCAGCTCGGGTCCGGGGGAGGGTGGCTACACCTTC.

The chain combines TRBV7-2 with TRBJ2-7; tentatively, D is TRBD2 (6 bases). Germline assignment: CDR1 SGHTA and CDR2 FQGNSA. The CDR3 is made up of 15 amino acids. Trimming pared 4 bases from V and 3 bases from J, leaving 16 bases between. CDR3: CASSYGAGGVYEQYF. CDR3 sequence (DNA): TGTGCCAGCAGCTACGGAGCGGGCGGCGTCTACGAGCAGTACTTC.

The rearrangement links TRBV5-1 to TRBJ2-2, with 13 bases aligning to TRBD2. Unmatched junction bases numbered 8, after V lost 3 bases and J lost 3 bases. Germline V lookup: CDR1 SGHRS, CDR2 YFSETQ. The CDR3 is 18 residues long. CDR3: CASSSRTSGRGDTGELFF. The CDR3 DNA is TGCGCCAGCAGCTCTCGGACTAGCGGGAGAGGGGACACCGGGGAGCTGTTTTTT.

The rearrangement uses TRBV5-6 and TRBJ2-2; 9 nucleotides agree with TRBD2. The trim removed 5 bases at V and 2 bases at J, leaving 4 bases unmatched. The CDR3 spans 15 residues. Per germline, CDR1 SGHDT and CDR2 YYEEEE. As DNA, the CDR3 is TGTGCCAGCAGTGGGCTAGCGGGAAACACCGGGGAGCTGTTTTTT. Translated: CASSGLAGNTGELFF.

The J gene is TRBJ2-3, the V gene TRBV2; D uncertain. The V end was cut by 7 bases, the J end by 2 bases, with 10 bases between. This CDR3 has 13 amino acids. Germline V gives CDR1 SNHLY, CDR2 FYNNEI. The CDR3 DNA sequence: TGTGCCAGCATGAGGTCAGTCACAGATACGCAGTATTTT. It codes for CASMRSVTDTQYF.

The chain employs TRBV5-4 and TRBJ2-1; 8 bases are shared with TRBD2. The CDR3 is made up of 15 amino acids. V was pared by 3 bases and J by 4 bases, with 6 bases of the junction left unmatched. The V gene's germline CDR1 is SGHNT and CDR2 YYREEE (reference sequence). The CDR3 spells CASSSGTRGYNEQFF. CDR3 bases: TGTGCCAGCAGCTCCGGGACTAGGGGATACAATGAGCAGTTCTTC.

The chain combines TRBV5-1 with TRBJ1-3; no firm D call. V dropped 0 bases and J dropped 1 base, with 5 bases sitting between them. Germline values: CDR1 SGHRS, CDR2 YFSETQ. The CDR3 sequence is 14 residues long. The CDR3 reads CASSLGESGNTIYF. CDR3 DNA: TGCGCCAGCAGCTTGGGGGAGTCTGGAAACACCATATATTTT.

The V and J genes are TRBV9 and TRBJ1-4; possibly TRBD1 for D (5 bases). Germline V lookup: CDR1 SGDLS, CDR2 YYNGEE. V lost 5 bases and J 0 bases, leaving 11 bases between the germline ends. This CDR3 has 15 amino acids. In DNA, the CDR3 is TGTGCCAGCAGTGGAGGGGCGGCAACTAATGAAAAACTGTTTTTT. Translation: CASSGGAATNEKLFF.

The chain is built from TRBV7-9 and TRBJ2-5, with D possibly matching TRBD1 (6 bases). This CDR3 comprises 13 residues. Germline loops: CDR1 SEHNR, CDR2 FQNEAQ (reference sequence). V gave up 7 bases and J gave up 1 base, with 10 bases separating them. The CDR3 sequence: CASTPDSQETQYF. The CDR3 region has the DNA TGTGCCAGCACCCCGGACAGCCAAGAGACCCAGTACTTC.

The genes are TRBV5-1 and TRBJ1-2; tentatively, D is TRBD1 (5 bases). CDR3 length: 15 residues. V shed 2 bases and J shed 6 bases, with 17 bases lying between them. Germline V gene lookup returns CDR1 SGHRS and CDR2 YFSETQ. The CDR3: CASSFLLPGDDGYTF. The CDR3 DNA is TGCGCCAGCAGCTTTCTCCTCCCGGGGGATGATGGCTACACCTTC. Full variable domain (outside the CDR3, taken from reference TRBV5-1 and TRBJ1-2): KAGVTQTPRYLIKTRGQQVTLSCSPISGHRSVSWYQQTPGQGLQFLFEYFSETQRNKGNFPGRFSGRQFSNSRSEMNVSTLELGDSALYLCASSFLLPGDDGYTFGSGTRLTVV.

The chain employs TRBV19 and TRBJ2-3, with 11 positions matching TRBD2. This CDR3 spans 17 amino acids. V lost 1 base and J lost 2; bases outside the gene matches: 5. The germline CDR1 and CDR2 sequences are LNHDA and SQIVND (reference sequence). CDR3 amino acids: CASSIGPSGRFTDTQYF. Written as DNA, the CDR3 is TGTGCCAGTAGTATAGGTCCTAGCGGGAGGTTCACAGATACGCAGTATTTT.

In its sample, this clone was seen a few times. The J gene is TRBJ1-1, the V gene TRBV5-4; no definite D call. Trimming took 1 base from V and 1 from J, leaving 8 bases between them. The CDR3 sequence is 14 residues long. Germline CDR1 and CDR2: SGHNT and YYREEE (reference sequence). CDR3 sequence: CASSLITGNTEAFF. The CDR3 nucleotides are TGTGCCAGCAGCTTGATTACGGGGAACACTGAAGCTTTCTTT. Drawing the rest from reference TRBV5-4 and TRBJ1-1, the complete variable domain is ETGVTQSPTHLIKTRGQQVTLRCSSQSGHNTVSWYQQALGQGPQFIFQYYREEENGRGNFPPRFSGLQFPNYSSELNVNALELDDSALYLCASSLITGNTEAFFGQGTRLTVV.

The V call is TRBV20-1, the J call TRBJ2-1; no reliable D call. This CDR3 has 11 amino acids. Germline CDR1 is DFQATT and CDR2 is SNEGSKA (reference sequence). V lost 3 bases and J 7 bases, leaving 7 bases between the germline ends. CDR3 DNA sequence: TGCAGTGCTAGTTCCAGTAATGAGCAGTTCTTC. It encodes CSASSSNEQFF.

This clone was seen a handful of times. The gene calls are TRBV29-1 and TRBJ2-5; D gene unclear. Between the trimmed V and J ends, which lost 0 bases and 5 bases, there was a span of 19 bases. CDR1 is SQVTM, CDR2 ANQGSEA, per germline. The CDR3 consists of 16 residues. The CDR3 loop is CSVEDFSLKGWETQYF. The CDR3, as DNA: TGCAGCGTTGAAGATTTTTCGCTTAAGGGTTGGGAGACCCAGTACTTC.

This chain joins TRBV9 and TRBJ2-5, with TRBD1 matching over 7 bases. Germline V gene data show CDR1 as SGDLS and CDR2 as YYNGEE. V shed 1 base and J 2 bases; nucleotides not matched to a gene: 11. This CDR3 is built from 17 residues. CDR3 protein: CASSVSVTGLVQETQYF. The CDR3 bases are TGTGCCAGCAGCGTATCTGTGACAGGGCTGGTTCAAGAGACCCAGTACTTC.

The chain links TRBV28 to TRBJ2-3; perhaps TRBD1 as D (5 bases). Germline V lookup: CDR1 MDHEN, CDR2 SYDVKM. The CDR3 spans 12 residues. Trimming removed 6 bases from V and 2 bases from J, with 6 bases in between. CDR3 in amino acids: CASRDNTDTQYF. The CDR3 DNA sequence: TGTGCCAGCAGGGACAACACAGATACGCAGTATTTT.

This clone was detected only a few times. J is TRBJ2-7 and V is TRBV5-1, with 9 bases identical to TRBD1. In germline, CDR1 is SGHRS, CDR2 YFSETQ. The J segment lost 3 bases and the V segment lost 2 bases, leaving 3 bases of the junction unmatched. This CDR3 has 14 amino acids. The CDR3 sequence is CASSFQGQGYEQYF. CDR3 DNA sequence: TGCGCCAGCAGCTTTCAGGGACAGGGCTACGAGCAGTACTTC.

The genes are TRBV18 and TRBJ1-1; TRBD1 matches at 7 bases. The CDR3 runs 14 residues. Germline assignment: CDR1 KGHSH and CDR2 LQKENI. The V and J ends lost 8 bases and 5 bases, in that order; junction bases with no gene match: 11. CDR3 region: CASAAARGKTEAFF. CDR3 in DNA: TGTGCCAGCGCCGCGGCCAGGGGGAAGACTGAAGCTTTCTTT.

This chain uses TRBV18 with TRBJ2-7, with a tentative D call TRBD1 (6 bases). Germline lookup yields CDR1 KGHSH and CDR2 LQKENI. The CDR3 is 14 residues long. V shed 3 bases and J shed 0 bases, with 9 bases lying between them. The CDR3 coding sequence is TGTGCCAGCTCACCCCAGGGGATCTCCTACGAGCAGTACTTC. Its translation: CASSPQGISYEQYF.

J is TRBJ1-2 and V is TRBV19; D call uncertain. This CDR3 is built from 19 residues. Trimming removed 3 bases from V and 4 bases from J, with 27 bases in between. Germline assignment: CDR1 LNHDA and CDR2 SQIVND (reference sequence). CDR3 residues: CASSIGYRDPGGRSYGYTF. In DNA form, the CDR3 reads TGTGCCAGTAGTATCGGATACCGGGATCCGGGAGGAAGGAGCTATGGCTACACCTTC.

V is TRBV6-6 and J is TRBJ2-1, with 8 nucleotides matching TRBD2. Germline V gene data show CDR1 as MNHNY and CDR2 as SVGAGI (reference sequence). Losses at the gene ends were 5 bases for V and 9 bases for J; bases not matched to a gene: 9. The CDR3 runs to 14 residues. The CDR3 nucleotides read TGTGCCAGCAGTGCCGGGACTAGTTACGGTGAGCAGTTCTTC. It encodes CASSAGTSYGEQFF.

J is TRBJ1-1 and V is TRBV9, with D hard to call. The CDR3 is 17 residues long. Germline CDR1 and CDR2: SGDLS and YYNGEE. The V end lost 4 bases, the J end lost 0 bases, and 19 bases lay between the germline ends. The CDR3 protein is CASSPRKVRALNTEAFF. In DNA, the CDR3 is TGTGCCAGCAGCCCGAGGAAGGTTAGAGCTTTGAACACTGAAGCTTTCTTT. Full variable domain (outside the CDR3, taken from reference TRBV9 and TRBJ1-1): DSGVTQTPKHLITATGQRVTLRCSPRSGDLSVYWYQQSLDQGLQFLIQYYNGEERAKGNILERFSAQQFPDLHSELNLSSLELGDSALYFCASSPRKVRALNTEAFFGQGTRLTVV.

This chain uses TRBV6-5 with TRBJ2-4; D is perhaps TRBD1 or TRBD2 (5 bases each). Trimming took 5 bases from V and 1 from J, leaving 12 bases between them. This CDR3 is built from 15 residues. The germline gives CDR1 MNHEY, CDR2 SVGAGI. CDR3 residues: CASSGGLLAKNIQYF. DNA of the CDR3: TGTGCCAGCAGTGGGGGTTTATTGGCCAAAAACATTCAGTACTTC.

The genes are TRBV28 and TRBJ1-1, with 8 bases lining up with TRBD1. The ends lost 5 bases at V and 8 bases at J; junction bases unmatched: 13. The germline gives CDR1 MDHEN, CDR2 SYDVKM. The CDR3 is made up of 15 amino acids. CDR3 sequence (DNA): TGTGCCAGCAGTCCGGGGACAGGACAGATTAAGGAAGCTTTCTTT. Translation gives CASSPGTGQIKEAFF.

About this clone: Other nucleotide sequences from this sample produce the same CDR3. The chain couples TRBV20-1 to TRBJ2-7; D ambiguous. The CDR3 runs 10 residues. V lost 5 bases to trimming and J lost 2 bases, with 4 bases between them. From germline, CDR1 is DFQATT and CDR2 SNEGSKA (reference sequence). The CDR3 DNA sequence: TGCAGTGCTGGCCCCTACGAGCAGTACTTC. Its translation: CSAGPYEQYF.

The CDR3 nucleotides read TGTGCCAGCAGCCGAGGACTCATCATACAGGTCCCGGGTGGCTACACCTTC. Translating it yields CASSRGLIIQVPGGYTF. V usage is TRBV5-8 and J usage is TRBJ1-2; a possible D gene is TRBD1 (5 bases). V dropped 4 bases and J dropped 7 bases, with 26 bases sitting between them. The CDR3 spans 17 residues. Germline V lookup: CDR1 SGHTS, CDR2 YDEGEE. The whole variable domain, filled in from reference TRBV5-8 and TRBJ1-2, reads EAGVTQSPTHLIKTRGQQATLRCSPISGHTSVYWYQQALGLGLQFLLWYDEGEERNRGNFPPRFSGRQFPNYSSELNVNALELEDSALYLCASSRGLIIQVPGGYTFGSGTRLTVV.